This T cell receptor beta chain came from a study of T cells in Graves' hyperthyroidism and ophthalmopathy (dated by TCRdb to between 2019 and 2020). Concerning the study at large: Peripheral blood samples were taken at the time of initial diagnosis, prior to any treatment. In more than five Graves' hyperthyroidism patients, the study also compared T-cell repertoires from thyroid tissue with T-cell repertoires from blood. According to the paper, TCR Vbeta CDR3 sequencing was carried out on 135 peripheral blood samples, which came from approximately 41 ophthalmopathy, around 74 hyperthyroidism and about 17 progressor patients. Whether ophthalmopathy could be predicted prospectively was tested in an independent validation cohort made up of roughly 19 hyperthyroidism patients plus 17 patients who later progressed to ophthalmopathy. After blood sampling, hyperthyroidism patients were treated with methimazole at a starting dose of 30 mg daily, and ophthalmopathy patients were treated with high-dose intravenous methylprednisolone. For training and testing, the 95 to 100 patients in the discovery cohort were randomly divided in a 7:3 ratio. TCR V-J signatures able to tell the groups apart were searched for in a discovery cohort of 90 to 100 patients, of whom around 42 had Graves' ophthalmopathy and 55 to 60 had stable Graves' hyperthyroidism. Findings and caveats that apply to the study as a whole: No statistical method was used to set the sample size in advance, and investigators knew the group allocation. In validation, progression to ophthalmopathy was predicted by the model with nearly 71% sensitivity and about 72% specificity, a median of approximately 6.5 months before onset. Most expanded thyroid clonotypes (frequency above 0.001) were also detected in blood, a finding suggesting that blood repertoires may reflect thyroid immune responses. Ophthalmopathy was separated from stable hyperthyroidism by a 13 V-J signature model, with around 88% sensitivity and around 81% specificity obtained in cross-validation and 80%/75% obtained in testing.

TCR beta CDR3 regions were amplified from RNA transcripts. A first-round RT-PCR of the TCR CDR3 used the HTBI primer set with the Qiagen OneStep RT-PCR kit. A second multiplex PCR round built the libraries, followed by size selection and purification. The libraries were sequenced on an Illumina HiSeq2000 using paired-end 100 bp reads. The authors processed their data as follows. SOAPnuke was used to process the raw data, with reads discarded if the reads contained adapters or uncalled bases, had a mean Phred below 15, or lacked an exact constant-primer or identifier match. COPE v1.2.5 was used to merge the high-quality paired reads, and each unique nucleotide sequence was defined as a clonotype. Clonotypes were aligned to IMGT TRBV, TRBD and TRBJ reference segments using MiTCR v1.1. Only V-J combinations with frequency above 0.0001, covering about 99% of repertoires, were analysed. The TCS score was defined as F50 (clonal expansion) divided by E x V (chaos), with BLOSUM62-based TCRdist calculated between CDR3 peptides within each V-J. Welch's t-statistics and random forest reduced 450 to 600 V-J features to 13, which were used in a naive Bayes classifier (R e1071). TCRdb reprocessed the public reads (quality trimming at Q25 with fastp, clone calling with MiXCR) and kept in-frame beta chains. Each entry merges the rows of one CDR3 protein and shows their most common DNA and genes. These V and J calls originate from TCRdb's pipeline instead of the authors' own analysis. This sample holds 700,000 or so distinct CDR3 sequences; about a sixth were observed only once. The ten most abundant clones make up around 8% of the sample.

A word on this clonotype: The antigen it recognizes is unknown. No much larger clonotype is one base removed from it; base qualities were not supplied.

The CDR3 holds 15 amino acids from the cysteine to the phenylalanine. Of all the DNA, just the CDR3 is kept, 45 bases in frame from base 1. For CDR1 and CDR2, the germline V gene (reference sequence) lists DFQATT and SNEGSKA. V loses 4 bases, J loses 1 base, and the germline ends lie 14 bases apart. Stable Graves' hyperthyroidism was defined as the absence of progression to ophthalmopathy over 18 months of follow-up. Hyperthyroidism patients were newly diagnosed, had a disease duration of under 2 months, and were aged 18 to 65 years. Patients with uncontrolled infections, other autoimmune diseases, pregnancy or lactation were excluded. Clinical symptoms, serum thyroxine and TRAb, thyroid ultrasound, and orbital computed tomography formed the basis for the diagnoses. PBMCs were isolated from more than 8 ml of fresh peripheral blood by Ficoll-Paque density gradient centrifugation. Total RNA was extracted using Trizol reagent, and RNA quality was assessed on an Agilent 2100 Bioanalyzer.

This receptor was taken from a young man with Graves' hyperthyroidism. Recombination connected TRBV20-1 to TRBJ1-5; matching of 5 bases hints at TRBD1 as the D gene. Specimen: blood. In nucleotides, the sequence is TGCAGTGCTAAGCCGGGGGGACCGAGCAATCAGCCCCAGCATTTT. The encoded protein is CSAKPGGPSNQPQHF.